The present entry profiles one T cell receptor beta chain with its context. The antigen is unknown. V was clipped by 4 bases and J by 4 bases; unmatched bases: 4. CDR1 is SGHRS, CDR2 YFSETQ, per germline. The CDR3 extends over 14 amino acids. It was cDNA, reverse transcribed from extracted RNA, that served as the sequencing template. Assay: immunoSEQ multiplex PCR; the TCRdb copy retains only in-frame clones and omits some. The sample records about 200,000 clones, about 62% being singletons. The sample is drawn from a study of CD8+ T cells in alopecia areata. Treatment indicated: oral pan-JAK inhibitor, 5-10 mg twice daily. Regarding the study as a whole: Higher clonality and more expanded CD8+ clones appeared in lesional than normal scalp. Because of a solitary nonresponder, the connection of baseline CD8+ expansion to response stays uncertain.

The TCR comes from a human donor with alopecia areata. Material: CD4+ T cells sorted from blood, obtained at week 24, from a patient treated with tofacitinib. The gene calls are TRBV5-1 and TRBJ1-4; 7 bases align to TRBD1. CDR3 nucleotides: TGCGCCAGCAGCCGGGACAGCGGTAATGAAAAACTGTTTTTT. It encodes CASSRDSGNEKLFF. The entire variable domain, with the rest obtained from reference TRBV5-1 and TRBJ1-4, is as follows: KAGVTQTPRYLIKTRGQQVTLSCSPISGHRSVSWYQQTPGQGLQFLFEYFSETQRNKGNFPGRFSGRQFSNSRSEMNVSTLELGDSALYLCASSRDSGNEKLFFGSGTQLSVL.